Listed here are 30 T cell receptor beta chains from one sample, sequenced in a study of blood T cell repertoires in COVID-19. Sequenced by immunoSEQ multiplex PCR; TCRdb stores in-frame clones only, minus some. The sample lists approximately 130,000 clones; roughly 79% were seen once. The material sequenced was peripheral blood. These TCRs come from a woman between 55 and 75 years old with active or convalescent COVID-19.

The chain couples TRBV5-1 to TRBJ1-2, with TRBD1 identical over 8 bases. Germline values: CDR1 SGHRS, CDR2 YFSETQ. This CDR3 has 15 residues. V was clipped by 4 bases and J by 1 base; unmatched bases: 6. This CDR3 reads CASSLRQGINYGYTF. CDR3 sequence (DNA): TGCGCCAGCAGCCTCAGACAGGGGATTAACTATGGCTACACCTTC.

V is TRBV6-1 and J is TRBJ2-2; TRBD2 aligns across 9 bases. Per germline, CDR1 MNHNS and CDR2 SASEGT. The CDR3 is made up of 17 amino acids. V lost 3 bases to trimming and J lost 1 base; unmatched junction nucleotides: 6. CDR3 nucleotide sequence: TGTGCCAGCAGTGACTTACGAGCGGGAGGGAACACCGGGGAGCTGTTTTTT. Encoded protein: CASSDLRAGGNTGELFF.

This chain links TRBV28 with TRBJ1-4, with 7 bases aligning to TRBD1. The CDR3 runs to 14 residues. V lost 6 bases to trimming and J lost 8 bases; unmatched junction nucleotides: 9. Germline V lookup: CDR1 MDHEN, CDR2 SYDVKM. CDR3 DNA sequence: TGTGCCAGCAGGAAAGACAGGGCTCAGGAAAAACTGTTTTTT. Translation gives CASRKDRAQEKLFF.

Note on this clone: A junction end diverges from the germline sequence, so it may reflect a read error. The chain combines TRBV7-7 with TRBJ2-1; 13 bases match TRBD2. CDR3 length: 16 amino acids. Germline V gene sequence: CDR1 SSHAT, CDR2 FNYEAQ (reference sequence). This CDR3 reads CASSPAGTSGAHEQFF. For the CDR3, the DNA is TGTGCTAGCAGCCCAGCCGGGACTAGCGGGGCACATGAGCAGTTCTTC.

The genes are TRBV5-1 and TRBJ2-2; a weak D match, TRBD1 (6 bases). Trimming removed 4 bases at V and 1 base at J, with 11 bases between. Per the germline V gene, CDR1 is SGHRS and CDR2 is YFSETQ. The CDR3 spans 15 residues. In nucleotides, the CDR3 is TGCGCCAGCAGCGTGCTACAGGGGAACACCGGGGAGCTGTTTTTT. This encodes CASSVLQGNTGELFF.

The chain joins TRBV9 to TRBJ2-2; no definite D call. The germline gives CDR1 SGDLS, CDR2 YYNGEE. V gave up 0 bases and J gave up 1 base, with 4 bases separating them. The CDR3 extends over 14 amino acids. The CDR3 loop reads CASSVVQNTGELFF. CDR3 nucleotides: TGTGCCAGCAGCGTAGTACAGAACACCGGGGAGCTGTTTTTT.

J is TRBJ2-5 and V is TRBV5-6, with TRBD1 identical over 7 bases. After removal of 2 bases from V and 2 bases from J, the junction contained 3 bases not matched to a gene. Germline V gene sequence: CDR1 SGHDT, CDR2 YYEEEE. The CDR3 is 14 residues long. The CDR3 DNA follows: TGTGCCAGCAGCTTCACGACAGGGCAAGAGACCCAGTACTTC. This translates into CASSFTTGQETQYF.

The chain has TRBV7-9 and TRBJ1-1; TRBD1 might be the D (6 bases). This CDR3 spans 17 amino acids. Trimming took off 2 bases at V and 5 bases at J, with 21 bases between the two ends. Germline values: CDR1 SEHNR, CDR2 FQNEAQ (reference sequence). In DNA form, the CDR3 reads TGTGCCAGCAGCTTAATATCCAGGGGAGCTGGCATGACTGAAGCTTTCTTT. This encodes CASSLISRGAGMTEAFF. Filled out from reference TRBV7-9 and TRBJ1-1, the complete variable domain reads DTGVSQNPRHKITKRGQNVTFRCDPISEHNRLYWYRQTLGQGPEFLTYFQNEAQLEKSRLLSDRFSAERPKGSFSTLEIQRTEQGDSAMYLCASSLISRGAGMTEAFFGQGTRLTVV.

The chain couples TRBV28 to TRBJ2-7; TRBD2 aligns across 7 bases. The CDR3 has 15 amino acids. The V and J ends lost 2 bases and 0 bases, in that order; junction bases with no gene match: 4. Per the germline V gene, CDR1 is MDHEN and CDR2 is SYDVKM. As DNA, the CDR3 is TGTGCCAGCAGTTTAGGGGGGGTGAGCTCCTACGAGCAGTACTTC. Amino acids: CASSLGGVSSYEQYF.

This chain connects TRBV11-3 to TRBJ2-1; D may be TRBD1 (6 bases). The germline V gene has CDR1 SGHNT and CDR2 YENEEA. The CDR3 covers 16 residues. Trimming left V 5 bases short and J 5 bases short, with 19 bases between. The CDR3 DNA sequence: TGTGCCAGCAGCCAGACTCGGGACACGAACAACAATGAGCAGTTCTTC. Protein sequence: CASSQTRDTNNNEQFF.

V usage is TRBV5-1 and J usage is TRBJ1-2, with TRBD1 matching over 12 bases. This CDR3 is 16 amino acids long. V lost 4 bases, J lost 7 bases, and 11 bases stayed unmatched. Germline assignment: CDR1 SGHRS and CDR2 YFSETQ. CDR3 DNA sequence: TGCGCCAGCAGCCCGGGACAGGGGGCCACTCAGGGTGGCTACACCTTC. Its protein is CASSPGQGATQGGYTF.

The chain employs TRBV27 and TRBJ2-7; D is perhaps TRBD1 (6 bases). The V end lost 8 bases, the J end lost 3 bases, and 17 bases lay between the germline ends. Germline V gene sequence: CDR1 MNHEY, CDR2 SMNVEV (reference sequence). This CDR3 is 14 amino acids long. CDR3 bases: TGTGCCAGCGATAAACCTGACAGGAACTACGAGCAGTACGTC. It yields the protein CASDKPDRNYEQYV.

This chain joins TRBV7-8 and TRBJ2-2; TRBD2 aligns across 7 bases. Germline V gene data show CDR1 as SGHVS and CDR2 as FQNEAQ. J lost 3 bases, V lost 5 bases, and 12 bases had no gene match. CDR3 length: 17 amino acids. The CDR3 loop reads CASSPVASGHYTGELFF. In nucleotides, the CDR3 is TGTGCCAGCAGCCCAGTGGCTAGCGGCCATTACACCGGGGAGCTGTTTTTT.

The CDR3 loop is CASSLSGSSTQYF. As DNA, the CDR3 is TGTGCCAGCAGCTTAAGTGGGAGTAGTACCCAGTACTTC. The chain links TRBV11-3 to TRBJ2-5; maybe TRBD2 (5 bases). Germline V gene data show CDR1 as SGHNT and CDR2 as YENEEA. The V end lost 2 bases, the J end lost 8 bases, and 12 bases lay between the germline ends. The CDR3 length is 13 residues.

The J gene is TRBJ1-2, the V gene TRBV3-1 (or the pseudogene TRBV3-2); 9 positions agree with TRBD1. The junction had 7 bases not matched to a gene; V was cut back by 4 bases and J by 4 bases. CDR1 is LGHDT and CDR2 is YNNKEL in the germline V gene (reference sequence). The CDR3 has 15 residues. CDR3: CASSLRTGEAYGYTF. CDR3 bases: TGTGCCAGCAGCCTCAGGACAGGGGAAGCCTATGGCTACACCTTC.

The gene calls are TRBV7-3 and TRBJ2-7; TRBD2 matches at 7 bases. Germline V CDR1 and CDR2: SGHTA, FQGTGA. Losses at the gene ends were 5 bases for V and 0 bases for J; bases not matched to a gene: 10. The CDR3 totals 16 residues. The CDR3 coding sequence is TGTGCCAGCAGCCCCTCCGGGGGGACCTACTCCTACGAGCAGTACTTC. Translating it yields CASSPSGGTYSYEQYF.

The chain is built from TRBV6-2 or TRBV6-3 and TRBJ2-1, with a weak D call TRBD2 (5 bases). Germline V CDR1 and CDR2: MNHEY, SVGEGT. Trimming removed 6 bases from V and 9 bases from J, with 21 bases in between. The CDR3 is 15 amino acids. CDR3 in DNA: TGTGCCAGCAGCCTAGCCCCGGACCTAGGGAGTGAGCAGTTCTTC. Protein product: CASSLAPDLGSEQFF.

This chain links TRBV7-9 with TRBJ2-5; 12 bases agree with TRBD1. Trimming removed 5 bases from V and 5 bases from J; junction bases left unmatched: 6. In germline, CDR1 is SEHNR, CDR2 FQNEAQ (reference sequence). This CDR3 contains 15 residues. The CDR3 here is CASSHRDRGRETQYF. CDR3 nucleotides: TGTGCCAGCAGCCACCGGGACAGGGGGCGCGAGACCCAGTACTTC.

The chain uses TRBV7-3 and TRBJ2-3; the match to TRBD2 covers 13 bases. Trimming took 5 bases from V and 1 from J; bases not matched to a gene: 3. The germline V gene encodes CDR1 SGHTA and CDR2 FQGTGA. The CDR3 is made up of 16 amino acids. The CDR3, as DNA: TGTGCCAGCAGCACAGGGACTAGCGGGGGCACAGATACGCAGTATTTT. Amino acid sequence: CASSTGTSGGTDTQYF.

Here the CDR3 DNA reads TGTGCCAGCAGTTTATATTCGGGAGGCACAGATACGCAGTATTTT. Encoded protein: CASSLYSGGTDTQYF. This rearrangement joins TRBV28 to TRBJ2-3, with a possible D match to TRBD2 (6 bases). V lost 1 base to trimming and J lost 1 base, with 9 bases between them. The germline gives CDR1 MDHEN, CDR2 SYDVKM. The length of the CDR3 is 15 residues.

This clone was found once. This chain joins TRBV2 and TRBJ2-2; a weak D match, TRBD1 (5 bases). Per the germline V gene, CDR1 is SNHLY and CDR2 is FYNNEI. The CDR3 has 14 amino acids. Trimming shortened V by 3 bases and J by 5 bases, and 10 bases separated the two germline ends. CDR3 in amino acids: CASSDSRATGELFF. In DNA form, the CDR3 reads TGTGCCAGCAGTGACTCCAGGGCTACCGGGGAGCTGTTTTTT.

The gene calls are TRBV19 and TRBJ2-3; 11 bases map to TRBD2. The CDR3 runs to 16 residues. Germline lookup yields CDR1 LNHDA and CDR2 SQIVND (reference sequence). V dropped 3 bases and J dropped 3; count of bases not matched to a gene: 5. CDR3 bases: TGTGCCAGTAGTATGACTAGCGGGATGGGTACAGATACGCAGTATTTT. This encodes CASSMTSGMGTDTQYF. The full variable domain, its missing parts supplied by reference TRBV19 and TRBJ2-3, is DGGITQSPKYLFRKEGQNVTLSCEQNLNHDAMYWYRQDPGQGLRLIYYSQIVNDFQKGDIAEGYSVSREKKESFPLTVTSAQKNPTAFYLCASSMTSGMGTDTQYFGPGTRLTVL.

The chain joins TRBV6-5 to TRBJ2-1, with 8 bases fitting TRBD2. CDR3 length equals 14 residues. From germline, CDR1 is MNHEY and CDR2 SVGAGI. V gave up 6 bases and J gave up 9 bases; unmatched junction bases: 10. The CDR3 DNA reads TGTGCCAGCAGAGGCACTAGCGGAGGGGGTGAGCAGTTCTTC. This encodes CASRGTSGGGEQFF.

The V gene is TRBV11-3, the J gene TRBJ2-2; possibly TRBD1 for D (5 bases). The V and J ends lost 5 bases and 6 bases respectively, with 10 bases between them. CDR3 length: 13 amino acids. CDR1 and CDR2 from the germline V gene are SGHNT and YENEEA. CDR3 region: CASSALGAGELFF. CDR3 nucleotide sequence: TGTGCCAGCAGCGCTCTAGGGGCCGGGGAGCTGTTTTTT.

The chain links TRBV10-1 to TRBJ1-6; possible D gene TRBD1, 6 bases. Germline lookup yields CDR1 WNHNN and CDR2 SYGVQD (reference sequence). V lost 6 bases, J lost 0 bases, and 15 bases lay in between. The CDR3 runs 17 residues. The CDR3 is CASRWGGLSSYNSPLHF. For the CDR3, the DNA is TGCGCCAGCAGGTGGGGGGGCCTTAGCTCCTATAATTCACCCCTCCACTTT.

This clone was seen only a few times. The chain is built from TRBV29-1 and TRBJ2-1, with 7 positions matching TRBD2. The CDR3 sequence is 12 residues long. Germline V gives CDR1 SQVTM, CDR2 ANQGSEA. The junction had 10 bases not matched to a gene; V was cut back by 8 bases and J by 9 bases. CDR3 nucleotide sequence: TGCAGCTCCGAGCGGGACTATGGTGAGCAGTTCTTC. Protein product: CSSERDYGEQFF.

The CDR3: CASSPGTSGGRETQYF. In DNA form, the CDR3 reads TGTGCCAGCAGCCCGGGGACTAGCGGGGGGCGGGAGACCCAGTACTTC. The chain links TRBV5-4 to TRBJ2-5; 15 nucleotides match TRBD2. The CDR3 has 16 amino acids. CDR1 is SGHNT, CDR2 YYREEE, per germline (reference sequence). J was trimmed by 5 bases and V by 4 bases; bases with no gene match: 6.

This chain joins TRBV24-1 and TRBJ1-1; 7 bases line up with TRBD1. V shed 7 bases, J shed 3 bases, and the junction held 1 base outside the gene matches. The CDR3 covers 12 residues. Germline V CDR1 and CDR2: KGHDR, SFDVKD. This CDR3 reads CATRGTDTEAFF. The CDR3 nucleotides read TGTGCCACCAGGGGGACAGACACTGAAGCTTTCTTT.

As regards this clone: Within the sample, other DNA sequences also encode this same CDR3. The gene calls are TRBV5-1 and TRBJ2-5; D gene unclear. The CDR3 spans 13 residues. The V end was cut by 0 bases, the J end by 2 bases, with 5 bases between. Germline V gene sequence: CDR1 SGHRS, CDR2 YFSETQ. CDR3 in amino acids: CASSLASQETQYF. The CDR3 nucleotides are TGCGCCAGCAGCTTGGCTAGTCAAGAGACCCAGTACTTC.

V usage is TRBV3-1 (or the pseudogene TRBV3-2) and J usage is TRBJ2-7; TRBD1 matches 9 bases. CDR3 length: 13 amino acids. The V gene end was trimmed by 5 bases and the J gene end by 6 bases; junction bases not matched to a gene: 5. Germline CDR1 is LGHDT and CDR2 is YNNKEL (reference sequence). The CDR3 DNA follows: TGTGCCAGCAGCTACCGGACAGGGGCCGAGCAGTACGTC. This gives the protein CASSYRTGAEQYV.